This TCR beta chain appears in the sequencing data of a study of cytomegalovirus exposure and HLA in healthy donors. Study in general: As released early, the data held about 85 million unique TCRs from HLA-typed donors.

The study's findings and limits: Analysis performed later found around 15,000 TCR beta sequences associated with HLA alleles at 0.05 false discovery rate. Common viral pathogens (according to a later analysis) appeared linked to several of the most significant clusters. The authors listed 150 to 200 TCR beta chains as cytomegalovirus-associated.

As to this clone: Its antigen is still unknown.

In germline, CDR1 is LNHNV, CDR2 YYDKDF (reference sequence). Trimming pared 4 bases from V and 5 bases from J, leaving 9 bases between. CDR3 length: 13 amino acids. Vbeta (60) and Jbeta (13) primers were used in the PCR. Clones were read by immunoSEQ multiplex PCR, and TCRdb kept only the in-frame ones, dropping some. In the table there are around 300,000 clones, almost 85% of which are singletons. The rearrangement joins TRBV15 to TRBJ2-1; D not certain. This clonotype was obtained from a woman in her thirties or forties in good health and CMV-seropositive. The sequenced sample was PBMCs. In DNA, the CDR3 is TGTGCCACCAGCATTCGGTCCAACAATGAGCAGTTCTTC. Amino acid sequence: CATSIRSNNEQFF. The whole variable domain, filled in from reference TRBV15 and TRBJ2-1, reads DAMVIQNPRYQVTQFGKPVTLSCSQTLNHNVMYWYQQKSSQAPKLLFHYYDKDFNNEADTPDNFQSRRPNTSFCFLDIRSPGLGDTAMYLCATSIRSNNEQFFGPGTRLTVL.